A single TCR beta chain is shown here with its context. Its antigen is not known. The source of the sample is a study of shared clonotypes between healthy human individuals. The genomic DNA of each subset was split evenly across several immunoSEQ plates. The table came from immunoSEQ multiplex PCR; TCRdb's copy has only in-frame clones and leaves some out. The repertoire consists of approximately 840,000 clones, with around 96% occurring once and the leading ten covering less than 0.3%. Findings of the study overall: Despite large depth, rarefaction showed incomplete sorted-subset sequencing. Compared with memory subsets, naive subsets generally had larger estimated richness.

Terminally differentiated effector memory CD45RA+ cells were left out of the naive CD8 fraction, which was CD45RO-negative and positively selected for CCR7. The CDR3 covers 12 residues. Trimming stripped 4 bases from V and 3 bases from J, with 8 bases between. The germline V gene encodes CDR1 SGHRS and CDR2 YFSETQ. This sequence originates from a man aged 25 to 40 in good health. This chain connects TRBV5-1 to TRBJ2-7; D is perhaps TRBD2 (5 bases). Sequences were obtained from naive CD8+ T cells sorted from blood. The CDR3 spells CASSEGGYEQYF. The CDR3 DNA reads as TGCGCCAGCAGCGAAGGAGGCTACGAGCAGTACTTC.